This TCR beta chain comes out of a study of blood T cell repertoires in COVID-19. In the study overall: The United States, Italy and Spain were the sources of the acute and convalescent COVID-19 samples.

Using immunoSEQ multiplex PCR, the repertoire was profiled, and TCRdb retains in-frame clones only, with some absent. Of around 120,000 clones listed, around 63% were seen once; the top ten hold around 2%. The germline gives CDR1 MNHEY, CDR2 SVGAGI. The CDR3 has 14 residues. Trimming pared 7 bases from V and 0 bases from J, leaving 7 bases between. The origin of this receptor is a woman in her 70s with acute or convalescent COVID-19. Sequences were obtained from peripheral blood. The chain combines TRBV6-5 with TRBJ1-6; D is uncertain. CDR3 region: CASTGSSYNSPLHF. CDR3 sequence (DNA): TGTGCCAGCACTGGGAGCTCCTATAATTCACCCCTCCACTTT.